A selection of T cell receptor beta chains follows, all from one sample in a study of cytomegalovirus exposure and HLA in healthy donors. Sequencing used immunoSEQ multiplex PCR; TCRdb keeps in-frame clones, though not all of them. The repertoire holds 110,000 to 150,000 clones, with 73% as singletons. Sequenced: PBMCs. The receptors here all came from a human donor in good health. Each CDR3 is given with its conserved first and last residue. A D gene is named only where the DNA matches it firmly. Clone size is not always given. Where it is, it says once, few, many or a class for expanded clones.

J,D,size,V,CDR3,DNA
TRBJ2-5,.,.,TRBV7-3,CASSLRAQETQYF,TGTGCCAGCAGCTTAAGAGCCCAAGAGACCCAGTACTTC
TRBJ1-5,TRBD1,.,TRBV5-6,CASSRGQGHSNQPQHF,TGTGCCAGCAGCCGGGGACAGGGACATAGCAATCAGCCCCAGCATTTT
TRBJ2-5,TRBD2,once,TRBV5-1,CASSSGLAVETQYF,TGCGCCAGCAGCTCCGGACTAGCGGTGGAGACCCAGTACTTC
TRBJ2-7,TRBD1,few,TRBV11-3,CASSSQGDEQYF,TGTGCCAGCAGCTCCCAGGGGGACGAGCAGTACTTC
TRBJ2-1,TRBD1,.,TRBV11-1,CASSLFRDSYNEQFF,TGTGCCAGCAGCTTATTCCGGGACAGCTACAATGAGCAGTTCTTC
TRBJ2-7,.,once,TRBV7-6,CASSLQEGNYEQYF,TGTGCCAGCAGCTTACAAGAGGGAAACTACGAGCAGTACTTC
TRBJ2-2,.,.,TRBV19,CASSIGVRELFF,TGTGCCAGTAGTATAGGAGTCAGGGAGCTGTTTTTT
TRBJ2-6,TRBD2,.,TRBV13,CASSLGLAVLSGANVLTF,TGTGCCAGCAGCTTAGGCCTAGCGGTACTCTCTGGGGCCAACGTCCTGACTTTC
TRBJ2-3,.,once,TRBV11-3,CASSLGPSTDTQYF,TGTGCCAGCAGCTTAGGGCCGAGCACAGATACGCAGTATTTT
TRBJ1-2,TRBD1,few,TRBV6-1,CASSPDREDYGYTF,TGTGCCAGCTCGCCGGACAGGGAAGACTATGGCTACACCTTC
TRBJ2-2,.,.,TRBV19,CASSSWEGELFF,TGTGCCAGTAGTTCATGGGAGGGGGAGCTGTTTTTT
TRBJ1-4,TRBD1,.,TRBV19,CASSPGQGSNEKLFF,TGTGCCAGTAGTCCGGGACAGGGCTCTAATGAAAAACTGTTTTTT
TRBJ1-2,.,few,TRBV21-1,CASSNNPRRGSKVGYTF,TGTGCCAGCAGCAATAATCCAAGGCGGGGCTCCAAGGTGGGCTACACCTTC
TRBJ2-7,.,.,TRBV7-9,CASTTGYEQYF,TGTGCCAGCACCACAGGATACGAGCAGTACTTC
TRBJ2-7,.,.,TRBV5-5,CASSLWTDYEQYF,TGTGCCAGCAGCTTGTGGACAGATTACGAGCAGTACTTC